The text below deals with one TCR beta chain. Its antigen is currently unknown. The data were taken from a study of beta chain features in type 1 diabetes. General study findings and limits: Using cDNA template may skew counts toward highly expressing activated cells. Type 1 diabetes patients had moderately but significantly shorter TCRB CDR3s in all four CD4+ subsets.

Investigators reverse transcribed all isolated RNA, so they sequenced expressed TCRB transcripts. Assay used: immunoSEQ multiplex PCR; TCRdb lists only in-frame clones, some missing. The table includes a few hundred thousand clones, over 9.5% detected once. A sort by CD45RO/CCR7/CD25/CD127/CD95/CD27 yielded CD4+ naive, central memory, regulatory and stem cell-like memory cells. CDR1 is SQVTM and CDR2 is ANQGSEA in the germline V gene. V shed 5 bases and J shed 0 bases, with 8 bases lying between them. This CDR3 region has 12 residues. The rearrangement links TRBV29-1 to TRBJ2-7; no clear D gene. This clonotype was obtained from a woman aged 18-29 years with type 1 diabetes. The sample taken for sequencing was naive CD4+ T cells from blood. Here the CDR3 DNA reads TGCAGCGTTAGCGTAAACTCCTACGAGCAGTACTTC. The encoded protein is CSVSVNSYEQYF.